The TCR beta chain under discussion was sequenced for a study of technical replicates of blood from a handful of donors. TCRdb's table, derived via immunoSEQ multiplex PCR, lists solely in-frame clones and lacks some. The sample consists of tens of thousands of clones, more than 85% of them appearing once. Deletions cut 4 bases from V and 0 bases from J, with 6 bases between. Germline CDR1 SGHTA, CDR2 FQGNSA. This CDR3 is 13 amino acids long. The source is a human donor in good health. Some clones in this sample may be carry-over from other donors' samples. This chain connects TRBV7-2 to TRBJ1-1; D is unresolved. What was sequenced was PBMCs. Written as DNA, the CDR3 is TGTGCCAGCAGCTACGACATGAACACTGAAGCTTTCTTT. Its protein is CASSYDMNTEAFF.